The 5 T cell receptor beta chains below all came from one sample that was sequenced in a study of control samples from healthy donors and cancer patients. Profiled with immunoSEQ multiplex PCR; TCRdb holds only in-frame clones, not every one. The profile shows 150,000 to 200,000 clones, 85% to 90% of them singletons. Sequencing used blood. Receptors originate from a man aged 18 to 29 in good health.

The V and J genes are TRBV9 and TRBJ2-5; no firm D call. The CDR3 loop spans 14 amino acids. The germline gives CDR1 SGDLS, CDR2 YYNGEE. Trimming took 2 bases from V and 4 from J, leaving 12 bases between them. The CDR3 here is CASSVSWVVETQYF. Written as DNA, the CDR3 is TGTGCCAGCAGCGTTAGTTGGGTAGTAGAGACCCAGTACTTC.

CDR3 bases: TGTGCTAGTGGTCCCCCGGGACAGGGGTACAATGAGCAGTTCTTC. It translates to CASGPPGQGYNEQFF. The chain combines TRBV12-5 with TRBJ2-1, with 10 positions matching TRBD1. The CDR3 runs to 15 residues. Germline V CDR1 and CDR2: LGHNT, FRNRAP. With 5 bases clipped from V and 4 bases from J, the junction kept 5 bases outside the gene matches.

This chain connects TRBV7-2 to TRBJ1-2, with D maybe TRBD1 (6 bases). The CDR3 length is 14 residues. Trimming stripped 5 bases from V and 5 bases from J, with 15 bases between. Looked up from germline, CDR1 is SGHTA and CDR2 is FQGNSA. CDR3 residues: CASSPAGGGYGYTF. For the CDR3, the DNA is TGTGCCAGCAGCCCCGCGGGAGGGGGGTATGGCTACACCTTC. The full variable domain, with the rest looked up from reference TRBV7-2 and TRBJ1-2, is GAGVSQSPSNKVTEKGKDVELRCDPISGHTALYWYRQSLGQGLEFLIYFQGNSAPDKSGLPSDRFSAERTGGSVSTLTIQRTQQEDSAVYLCASSPAGGGYGYTFGSGTRLTVV.

V is TRBV14 and J is TRBJ2-3, with 7 bases matching TRBD1. V was pared by 3 bases and J by 5 bases, with 20 bases of the junction left unmatched. There are 19 residues in the CDR3. From germline, CDR1 is SGHDN and CDR2 FVKESK. CDR3 residues: CASSHDWIPGQKDGDTQYF. The DNA for the CDR3 is TGTGCCAGCAGCCACGATTGGATCCCGGGACAGAAGGATGGAGATACGCAGTATTTT. The variable domain in full, completed from reference TRBV14 and TRBJ2-3, reads EAGVTQFPSHSVIEKGQTVTLRCDPISGHDNLYWYRRVMGKEIKFLLHFVKESKQDESGMPNNRFLAERTGGTYSTLKVQPAELEDSGVYFCASSHDWIPGQKDGDTQYFGPGTRLTVL.

This chain links TRBV10-1 with TRBJ2-7, with D hard to call. CDR1 and CDR2 (germline): WNHNN, SYGVQD (reference sequence). This CDR3 contains 14 residues. The V and J ends lost 6 bases and 1 base respectively, with 13 bases between them. CDR3 nucleotide sequence: TGCGCCAGCAGGCGAACAACAGTTTCCTACGAGCAGTACTTC. Translation gives CASRRTTVSYEQYF.